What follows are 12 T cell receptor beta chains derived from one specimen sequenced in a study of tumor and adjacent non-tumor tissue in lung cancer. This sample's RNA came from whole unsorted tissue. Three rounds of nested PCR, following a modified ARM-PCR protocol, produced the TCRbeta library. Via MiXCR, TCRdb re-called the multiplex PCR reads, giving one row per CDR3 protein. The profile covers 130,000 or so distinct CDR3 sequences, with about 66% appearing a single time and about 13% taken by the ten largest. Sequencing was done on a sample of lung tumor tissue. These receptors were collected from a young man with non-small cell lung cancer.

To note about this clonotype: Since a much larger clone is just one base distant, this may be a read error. The CDR3 is CASREQSNIGTQYF. CDR3 bases: TGTGCCAGCCGCGAACAAAGTAATATCGGGACCCAGTACTTC. The chain recombines TRBV6-1 with TRBJ2-5; D ambiguous. The V end lost 8 bases, the J end lost 7 bases, and 20 bases lay between the germline ends. CDR1 is MNHNS and CDR2 is SASEGT in the germline V gene. This CDR3 has 14 residues.

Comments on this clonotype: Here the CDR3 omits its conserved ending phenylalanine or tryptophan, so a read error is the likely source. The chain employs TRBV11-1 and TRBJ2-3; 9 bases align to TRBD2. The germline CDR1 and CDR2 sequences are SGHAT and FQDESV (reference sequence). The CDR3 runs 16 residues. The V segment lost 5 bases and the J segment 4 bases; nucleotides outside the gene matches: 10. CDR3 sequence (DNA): TGTGCCAGCAGCATCCTGACTAGCGGAAGCTCAGATACGCAGTATTCT. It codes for CASSILTSGSSDTQYS.

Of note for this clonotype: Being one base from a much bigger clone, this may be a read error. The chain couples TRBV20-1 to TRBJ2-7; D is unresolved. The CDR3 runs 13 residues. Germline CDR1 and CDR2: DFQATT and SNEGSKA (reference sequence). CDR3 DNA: TGCTGTGGCTCCTTGGGAACCTCCTACGAGCAGTACTTC. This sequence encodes CCGSLGTSYEQYF.

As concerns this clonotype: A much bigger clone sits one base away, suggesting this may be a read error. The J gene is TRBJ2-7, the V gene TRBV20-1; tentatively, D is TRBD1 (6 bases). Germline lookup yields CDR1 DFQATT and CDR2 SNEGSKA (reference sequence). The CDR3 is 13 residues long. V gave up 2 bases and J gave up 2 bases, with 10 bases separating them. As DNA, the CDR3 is TGCAGTGCTAGAAGACAGGACACCTACGAGCAGTACTTC. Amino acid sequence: CSARRQDTYEQYF.

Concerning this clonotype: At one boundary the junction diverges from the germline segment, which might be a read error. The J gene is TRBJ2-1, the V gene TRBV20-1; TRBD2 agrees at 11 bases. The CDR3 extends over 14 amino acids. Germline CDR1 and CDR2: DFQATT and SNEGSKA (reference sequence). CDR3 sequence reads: CSARTSGGYNEHPF. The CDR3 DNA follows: TGCAGTGCTCGTACTAGCGGGGGTTACAATGAGCACCCCTTC.

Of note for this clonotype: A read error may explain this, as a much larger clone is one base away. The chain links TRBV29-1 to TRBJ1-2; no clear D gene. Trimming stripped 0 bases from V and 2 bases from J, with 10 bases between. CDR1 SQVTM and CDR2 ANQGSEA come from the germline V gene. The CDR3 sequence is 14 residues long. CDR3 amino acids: CSVEDRHINYGYTF. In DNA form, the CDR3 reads TGCAGCGTTGAAGATCGTCACATCAACTATGGCTACACCTTC.

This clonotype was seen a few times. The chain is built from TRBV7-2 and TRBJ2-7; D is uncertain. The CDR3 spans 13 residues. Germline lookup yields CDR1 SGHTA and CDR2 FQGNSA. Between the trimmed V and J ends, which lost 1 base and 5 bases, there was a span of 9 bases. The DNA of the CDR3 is TGTGCCAGCAGCTTAGATTTCACGGACGAGCAGTACTTC. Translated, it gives CASSLDFTDEQYF. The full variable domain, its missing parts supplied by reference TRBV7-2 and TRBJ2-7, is GAGVSQSPSNKVTEKGKDVELRCDPISGHTALYWYRQSLGQGLEFLIYFQGNSAPDKSGLPSDRFSAERTGGSVSTLTIQRTQQEDSAVYLCASSLDFTDEQYFGPGTRLTVT.

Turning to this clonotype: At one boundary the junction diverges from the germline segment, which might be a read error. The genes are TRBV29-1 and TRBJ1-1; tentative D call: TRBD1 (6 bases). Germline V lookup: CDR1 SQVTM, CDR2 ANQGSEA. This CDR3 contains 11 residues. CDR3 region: CSGKRDTKAFF. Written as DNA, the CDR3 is TGCAGCGGGAAGAGGGACACTAAAGCTTTCTTT. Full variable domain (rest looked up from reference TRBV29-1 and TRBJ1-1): SAVISQKPSRDICQRGTSLTIQCQVDSQVTMMFWYRQQPGQSLTLIATANQGSEATYESGFVIDKFPISRPNLTFSTLTVSNMSPEDSSIYLCSGKRDTKAFFGQGTRLTVV.

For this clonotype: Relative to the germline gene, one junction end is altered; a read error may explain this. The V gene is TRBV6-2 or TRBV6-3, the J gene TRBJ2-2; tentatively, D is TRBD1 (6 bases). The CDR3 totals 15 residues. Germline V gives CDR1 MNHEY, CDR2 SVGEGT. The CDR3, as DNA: TGTACCAGCAGTGACCAGGGACACAACACCGGGGAGCTGTTTTTT. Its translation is CTSSDQGHNTGELFF.

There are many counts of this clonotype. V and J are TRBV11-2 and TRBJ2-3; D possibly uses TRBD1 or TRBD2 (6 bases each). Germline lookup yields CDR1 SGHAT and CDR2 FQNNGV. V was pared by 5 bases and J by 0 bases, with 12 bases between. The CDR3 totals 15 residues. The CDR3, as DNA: TGTGCCAGCAGCAGGGGGGAGATCAGCACAGATACGCAGTATTTT. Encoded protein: CASSRGEISTDTQYF.

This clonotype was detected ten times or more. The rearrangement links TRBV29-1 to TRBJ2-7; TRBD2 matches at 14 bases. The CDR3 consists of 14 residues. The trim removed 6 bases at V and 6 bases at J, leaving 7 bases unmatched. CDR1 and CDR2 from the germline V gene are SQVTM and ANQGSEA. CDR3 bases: TGCAGCGTGGCCGGGACTAGCGGGAGTATCGAGCAGTACTTC. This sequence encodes CSVAGTSGSIEQYF.

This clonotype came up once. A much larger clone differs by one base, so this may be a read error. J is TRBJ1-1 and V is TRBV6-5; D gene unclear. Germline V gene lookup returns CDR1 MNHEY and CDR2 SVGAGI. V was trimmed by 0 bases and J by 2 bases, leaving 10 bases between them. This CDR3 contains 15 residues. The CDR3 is CASSYSKSGNTEAFF. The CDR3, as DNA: TGTGCCAGCAGTTACTCGAAGAGTGGCAACACTGAAGCTTTCTTT.